A single TCR beta chain is shown here with its context. Antigen specificity is unknown. Germline-derived CDR1 and CDR2 are SGDLS and YYNGEE. The germline V and J ends were trimmed by 0 bases and 0 bases, with 15 bases remaining between them. The CDR3 length is 17 residues. The data belong to a study of shared clonotypes between healthy human individuals. Produced via immunoSEQ multiplex PCR; TCRdb's table is partial and in-frame only. The sample holds some 2,000,000 clones, approximately 96% seen once. Study-level points and caveats: In having few donors, the study represented limited genetic and exposure-history diversity.

Source material: naive CD4+ T cells sorted from blood. Subset in this sample: CD45RA+ positively selected. The rearrangement links TRBV9 to TRBJ1-1; D possibly corresponds to TRBD1 (5 bases). The TCR originated in a man between 18 and 35 years old in good health. The DNA for the CDR3 is TGTGCCAGCAGCGTAGCTGAGGGGCGCGTTTTGAACACTGAAGCTTTCTTT. Its translation is CASSVAEGRVLNTEAFF.